These 13 T cell receptor beta chains were sequenced from one sample in a study of human T cells and chemical hapten exposure (dated by TCRdb to the early 2020s). Total RNA was extracted from unfractionated whole blood that had been collected in Tempus Blood RNA tubes. During library preparation, unique molecular identifiers were attached to individual cDNA molecules so that TCRs could be counted quantitatively and reproducibly. TCRdb trimmed public reads at Q25 via fastp, called clones via MiXCR and kept in-frame beta chains. Rows merge per CDR3 protein into single entries with the most common DNA and genes. Across this sample there are 100,000 to 150,000 distinct CDR3 sequences, with over 6.5% seen only once. The ten largest account for 1.2% to 1.5% of the sample. Sequencing was performed on whole blood. The receptors derive from a human donor in good health. Some clones in this sample may be carry-over from other donors' samples. Donor details come from another sample of the same person, matched by shared clones.

This clonotype was seen many times. The V call is TRBV19, the J call TRBJ1-1, with D perhaps TRBD1 (5 bases). Trimming left V 8 bases short and J 11 bases short, with 18 bases between. The CDR3 sequence is 12 residues long. CDR1 is LNHDA, CDR2 SQIVND, per germline (reference sequence). The CDR3 protein is CASGRTGLRAFF. The CDR3 region has the DNA TGTGCCAGTGGAAGGACGGGACTTAGGGCTTTCTTT.

This clonotype was observed at least ten times. The chain has TRBV27 and TRBJ2-1; the match to TRBD2 covers 7 bases. CDR3 length equals 14 residues. With V trimmed by 2 bases and J by 5 bases, 3 bases remained unmatched. The germline V gene encodes CDR1 MNHEY and CDR2 SMNVEV (reference sequence). The CDR3 region is CASSLQTSNNEQFF. The CDR3 DNA reads TGTGCCAGCAGTTTACAGACTAGCAACAATGAGCAGTTCTTC.

The chain has TRBV5-1 and TRBJ2-3, with D tentatively TRBD2 (6 bases). The CDR3 runs to 15 residues. From germline, CDR1 is SGHRS and CDR2 YFSETQ. V dropped 2 bases and J dropped 0 bases, with 10 bases sitting between them. DNA for the CDR3: TGCGCCAGCAGCTTTCACAGCGGGAGCACAGATACGCAGTATTTT. This translates into CASSFHSGSTDTQYF.

This clonotype came up a few times. The rearrangement joins TRBV29-1 to TRBJ2-3; D may be TRBD1 (6 bases). V was clipped by 2 bases and J by 2 bases, with 8 bases between them. The CDR3 extends over 13 amino acids. Per the germline V gene, CDR1 is SQVTM and CDR2 is ANQGSEA. DNA of the CDR3: TGCAGCGTTGAAAGGGGGAACACAGATACGCAGTATTTT. It encodes CSVERGNTDTQYF.

This clonotype has just a few counts. V gene TRBV7-6 combines with J gene TRBJ2-5, with a weak D call TRBD2 (7 bases). Germline CDR1 reads SGHVS; CDR2 reads FNYEAQ. Trimming removed 5 bases at V and 4 bases at J, with 17 bases between. The CDR3 loop spans 15 amino acids. The CDR3 DNA reads as TGTGCCAGCAGCCCGCCACCGGGGGGCCGAGAGACCCAGTACTTC. It encodes CASSPPPGGRETQYF.

A few counts support this clonotype. This sequence joins TRBV20-1 and TRBJ1-1; 7 bases map to TRBD1. V dropped 5 bases and J dropped 6; count of bases not matched to a gene: 9. The germline V gene encodes CDR1 DFQATT and CDR2 SNEGSKA (reference sequence). This CDR3 has 13 residues. Here the CDR3 DNA reads TGCAGTGCTTTCGACAGGGTTCTCGCTGAAGCTTTCTTT. Translated: CSAFDRVLAEAFF.

The table lists this clonotype with many counts. The rearrangement uses TRBV5-1 and TRBJ1-6; D is undetermined. Germline values: CDR1 SGHRS, CDR2 YFSETQ. The CDR3 extends over 15 amino acids. V was shortened by 0 bases and J by 5 bases, with 9 bases between the two germline ends. CDR3 in DNA: TGCGCCAGCAGCTTGGGGGGAGCGGATAATTCACCCCTCCACTTT. This gives the protein CASSLGGADNSPLHF.

This clonotype was recorded a few times. The chain combines TRBV3-1 with TRBJ2-5; D gene ambiguous. Germline loops: CDR1 LGHDT, CDR2 YNNKEL (reference sequence). Trimming stripped 4 bases from V and 5 bases from J, with 11 bases between. The CDR3 has 13 residues. This CDR3 is CASSPQLSETQYF. CDR3 in DNA: TGTGCCAGCAGCCCCCAACTTTCGGAGACCCAGTACTTC.

V is TRBV10-3 and J is TRBJ2-1; no definite D call. In germline, CDR1 is ENHRY, CDR2 SYGVKD. V was trimmed by 3 bases and J by 8 bases, leaving 8 bases between them. The CDR3 totals 12 residues. CDR3 sequence reads: CAISDFGDEQFF. DNA of the CDR3: TGTGCCATCAGTGATTTTGGGGATGAGCAGTTCTTC.

The V call is TRBV25-1, the J call TRBJ1-4; D not certain. CDR3 length equals 17 residues. Trimming removed 7 bases at V and 0 bases at J, with 18 bases between. Germline-derived CDR1 and CDR2 are MGHDK and SYGVNS. In nucleotides, the CDR3 is TGTGCCAGCAAGCCCACCCCCGACGTAGCAACTAATGAAAAACTGTTTTTT. Translated: CASKPTPDVATNEKLFF.

This clonotype was seen only a few times. The CDR3, as DNA: TGTGCCATCAGTGGGTCAGGGGTTACCTATGGCTACACCTTC. Its protein is CAISGSGVTYGYTF. The rearrangement joins TRBV10-3 to TRBJ1-2; D may be TRBD1 (6 bases). The CDR3 loop spans 14 amino acids. In germline, CDR1 is ENHRY, CDR2 SYGVKD. Trimming stripped 4 bases from V and 4 bases from J, with 13 bases between.

The rearrangement uses TRBV29-1 and TRBJ2-4; the D gene is possibly TRBD2 (5 bases). The CDR3 is 14 residues long. Germline V gives CDR1 SQVTM, CDR2 ANQGSEA. V dropped 5 bases and J dropped 0 bases, with 11 bases sitting between them. The CDR3 region is CSVTGVLAKNIQYF. In DNA form, the CDR3 reads TGCAGCGTTACCGGGGTCCTAGCCAAAAACATTCAGTACTTC.

This sequence joins TRBV12-5 and TRBJ2-7; 8 bases are a match to TRBD1. Germline-derived CDR1 and CDR2 are LGHNT and FRNRAP. V was clipped by 5 bases and J by 6 bases; unmatched bases: 12. This CDR3 contains 15 residues. The DNA of the CDR3 is TGTGCTAGTGGTACCGCAGGGGGCCTCGGTTCCGAGCAGTACTTC. Translated: CASGTAGGLGSEQYF.